The present T cell receptor (beta chain) was sequenced within a study of T-cell reconstitution after alpha-beta-depleted transplantation in children. Preparing the TCRbeta library involved the use of unique molecular identifiers. Using its own MiXCR run on the PCR reads, TCRdb lists one record per CDR3 protein. This table has around 96,000 distinct CDR3 sequences, roughly an eighth appearing once. Germline V lookup: CDR1 MNHNS, CDR2 SASEGT. The CDR3 loop spans 13 amino acids. V was clipped by 7 bases and J by 0 bases; unmatched bases: 2. The clonotype originates from a human donor who donated a stem cell graft to a child with inherited bone marrow failure. The chain joins TRBV6-1 to TRBJ2-7; 8 nucleotides align to TRBD1. Sequenced material: PBMCs from the stem cell graft donor, taken from the stem cell graft. In DNA, the CDR3 is TGTGCCAGCATCAGGGGGCTCTCCTACGAGCAGTACTTC. Protein: CASIRGLSYEQYF.